This TCR beta chain stems from a study of CD8 T cells in Susac syndrome. Included as multiple sclerosis controls were treatment-naive patients who had stable or active relapsing-remitting disease. TEMRA cells were enriched by FACS, while CD8+ and CD4+ T cells were obtained through a negative isolation that was performed magnetically. This clonotype was observed a handful of times. The CDR3 covers 17 residues. The ends were cut back, 0 bases at V and 2 bases at J, with 17 bases in the middle. The germline V gene encodes CDR1 SGHAT and CDR2 FQNNGV. Random hexamers were used to reverse transcribe an amount of roughly 0.5 to 1 ug RNA. TCR beta CDR3 was amplified by immunoSEQ covering 54 Vbeta and 13 Jbeta. MiXCR, applied by TCRdb to the immunoSEQ multiplex PCR reads, yields one record per CDR3 protein. In the table there are 350,000 to 550,000 distinct CDR3 sequences, around 85% of which are singletons.

The clonotype comes from a human donor with multiple sclerosis. Sequenced: CD8+ T cells from PBMCs. J is TRBJ2-7 and V is TRBV11-2; D gene uncertain. DNA for the CDR3: TGTGCCAGCAGCTTAGATGATTTGAGGACGGAAACCTACGAGCAGTACTTC. Protein sequence: CASSLDDLRTETYEQYF.